Presented here are 2 T cell receptor beta chains from one specimen sequenced in a study of blood T cell repertoires in COVID-19. Clones were sequenced by immunoSEQ multiplex PCR, and TCRdb holds only the in-frame ones, with some missing. The repertoire consists of fewer than 130,000 clones, with around 80% occurring once and the leading ten covering about 20%. Specimen: peripheral blood. Receptors were obtained from a man aged 70 or older with active or convalescent COVID-19.

The rearrangement joins TRBV6-6 to TRBJ1-2; 10 bases agree with TRBD1. The CDR3 has 14 amino acids. V lost 2 bases, J lost 6 bases, and 3 bases stayed unmatched. From germline, CDR1 is MNHNY and CDR2 SVGAGI (reference sequence). This CDR3 reads CASSYRDRGNGYTF. The CDR3 DNA reads TGTGCCAGCAGTTACCGGGACAGGGGTAATGGCTACACCTTC.

The V gene is TRBV5-6, the J gene TRBJ1-6, with TRBD1 as a possible D gene (6 bases). V was pared by 3 bases and J by 7 bases, with 14 bases between. Looked up from germline, CDR1 is SGHDT and CDR2 is YYEEEE. The CDR3 runs to 15 residues. The CDR3 bases are TGTGCCAGCAGCTCGAGAACAGGGATAAATTCACCCCTCCACTTT. Translated: CASSSRTGINSPLHF.